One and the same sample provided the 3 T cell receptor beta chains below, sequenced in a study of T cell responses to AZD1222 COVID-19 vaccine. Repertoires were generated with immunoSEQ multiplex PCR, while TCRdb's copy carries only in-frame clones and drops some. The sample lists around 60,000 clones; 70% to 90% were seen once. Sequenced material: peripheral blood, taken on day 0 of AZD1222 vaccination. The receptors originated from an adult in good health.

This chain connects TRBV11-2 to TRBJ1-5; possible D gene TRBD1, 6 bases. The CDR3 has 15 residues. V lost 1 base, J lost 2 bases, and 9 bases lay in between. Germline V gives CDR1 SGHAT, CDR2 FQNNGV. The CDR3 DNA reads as TGTGCCAGCAGCTTAGGGGGGGCCGGCAATCAGCCCCAGCATTTT. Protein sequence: CASSLGGAGNQPQHF.

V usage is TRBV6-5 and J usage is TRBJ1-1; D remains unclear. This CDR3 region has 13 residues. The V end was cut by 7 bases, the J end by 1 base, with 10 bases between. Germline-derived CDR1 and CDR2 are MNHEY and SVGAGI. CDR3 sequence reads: CASKEQKNTEAFF. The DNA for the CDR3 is TGTGCCAGCAAGGAACAGAAGAACACTGAAGCTTTCTTT.

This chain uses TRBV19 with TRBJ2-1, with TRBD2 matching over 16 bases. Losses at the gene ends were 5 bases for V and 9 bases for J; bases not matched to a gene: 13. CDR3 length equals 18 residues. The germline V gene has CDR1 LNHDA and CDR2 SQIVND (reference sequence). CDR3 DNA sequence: TGTGCCAGTAGTGCCCTCGCGGGACTAGCGGGGGGGGGAGGTGAGCAGTTCTTC. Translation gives CASSALAGLAGGGGEQFF. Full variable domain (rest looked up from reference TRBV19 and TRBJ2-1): DGGITQSPKYLFRKEGQNVTLSCEQNLNHDAMYWYRQDPGQGLRLIYYSQIVNDFQKGDIAEGYSVSREKKESFPLTVTSAQKNPTAFYLCASSALAGLAGGGGEQFFGPGTRLTVL.